Following are 19 T cell receptor beta chains from one sample sequenced in a study of blood T cell repertoires in COVID-19. The table came from immunoSEQ multiplex PCR; TCRdb's copy has only in-frame clones and leaves some out. The sample comprises around 45,000 clones, about 83% of which are singletons, and under 8.5% rests with the top ten. Material for sequencing was peripheral blood. The receptors here all came from a man at least 80 years old in a cohort sampled during active COVID-19.

V and J are TRBV5-1 and TRBJ2-7, with 9 bases that match TRBD2. This CDR3 has 18 residues. V lost 0 bases to trimming and J lost 1 base; unmatched junction nucleotides: 11. The V gene's germline CDR1 is SGHRS and CDR2 YFSETQ. The CDR3 here is CASSLAIAGAQPSYEQYF. As DNA, the CDR3 is TGCGCCAGCAGCTTGGCGATAGCGGGGGCCCAACCATCCTACGAGCAGTACTTC.

This chain joins TRBV6-5 and TRBJ2-7; 7 bases agree with TRBD1. This CDR3 comprises 14 residues. Germline V CDR1 and CDR2: MNHEY, SVGAGI. V lost 6 bases to trimming and J lost 4 bases; unmatched junction nucleotides: 9. The CDR3 DNA sequence: TGTGCCAGCAGGAGGACCCGACAGGGATACGAGCAGTACTTC. It specifies CASRRTRQGYEQYF.

The chain recombines TRBV27 with TRBJ2-7; D not certain. CDR1 is MNHEY, CDR2 SMNVEV, per germline (reference sequence). This CDR3 spans 16 amino acids. The germline V and J ends were trimmed by 5 bases and 1 base, with 18 bases remaining between them. CDR3 region: CASSPRGAYGSYEQYF. CDR3 coding DNA: TGTGCCAGCAGTCCCCGCGGAGCCTACGGTTCCTACGAGCAGTACTTC.

The rearrangement uses TRBV11-2 and TRBJ2-1, with D possibly being TRBD1 (6 bases). The ends were cut back, 6 bases at V and 13 bases at J, with 13 bases in the middle. The CDR3 is 11 residues long. Germline CDR1 reads SGHAT; CDR2 reads FQNNGV. CDR3 residues: CASSRTAGQFF. DNA for the CDR3: TGTGCCAGCAGTCGGACAGCCGGACAGTTCTTC.

DNA for the CDR3: TGTGCCAGCAGCCAGCGGGGACGTTACACAGATACGCAGTATTTT. Translated, it gives CASSQRGRYTDTQYF. This rearrangement joins TRBV5-4 to TRBJ2-3; TRBD2 aligns across 7 bases. This CDR3 spans 15 amino acids. Germline V CDR1 and CDR2: SGHNT, YYREEE (reference sequence). V shed 4 bases, J shed 2 bases, and the junction held 7 bases outside the gene matches.

The genes are TRBV20-1 and TRBJ2-1; 11 nucleotides align to TRBD2. The CDR3 is 14 amino acids. The V segment lost 3 bases and the J segment 5 bases; nucleotides outside the gene matches: 3. Germline V gives CDR1 DFQATT, CDR2 SNEGSKA (reference sequence). CDR3 loop: CSASRSGGDNEQFF. Written as DNA, the CDR3 is TGCAGTGCTAGTCGTAGCGGGGGGGACAATGAGCAGTTCTTC.

This chain uses TRBV7-2 with TRBJ2-3, with 11 bases fitting TRBD2. The CDR3 runs 19 residues. Per the germline V gene, CDR1 is SGHTA and CDR2 is FQGNSA. V shed 2 bases and J 4 bases; nucleotides not matched to a gene: 14. The CDR3 sequence: CASSLRRGYSGRVSDTQYF. In DNA form, the CDR3 reads TGTGCCAGCAGCTTACGGCGGGGTTATAGCGGGAGGGTTTCAGATACGCAGTATTTT.

This clone was picked up one time. J is TRBJ2-2 and V is TRBV9, with D maybe TRBD1 (5 bases). The length of the CDR3 is 15 residues. The V end was cut by 0 bases, the J end by 4 bases, with 10 bases between. Germline CDR1 and CDR2: SGDLS and YYNGEE. CDR3 amino acids: CASSVETGGTGELFF. CDR3 in DNA: TGTGCCAGCAGCGTAGAAACAGGCGGCACCGGGGAGCTGTTTTTT.

V and J are TRBV7-9 and TRBJ1-1, with D uncertain. Trimming stripped 1 base from V and 2 bases from J, with 8 bases between. The CDR3 runs to 14 residues. Germline V CDR1 and CDR2: SEHNR, FQNEAQ (reference sequence). DNA of the CDR3: TGTGCCAGCAGCTTAGGTGCGGTAAACACTGAAGCTTTCTTT. Amino acids: CASSLGAVNTEAFF.

The CDR3 DNA is TGCGCCAGCAGCTTTGGGAGGGCCGGGGACACTGAAGCTTTCTTT. It yields the protein CASSFGRAGDTEAFF. The chain is built from TRBV5-1 and TRBJ1-1; D is ambiguous. V dropped 2 bases and J dropped 3 bases, with 14 bases sitting between them. CDR3 length: 15 residues. Germline V gene sequence: CDR1 SGHRS, CDR2 YFSETQ.

The chain links TRBV6-5 to TRBJ1-2, with 8 bases aligning to TRBD1. Germline CDR1 is MNHEY and CDR2 is SVGAGI. Trimming at V came to 6 bases and at J to 7 bases, leaving 7 bases not matched to a gene. The CDR3 spans 13 residues. The CDR3 loop reads CASRSDRGAGYTF. The CDR3, as DNA: TGTGCCAGCAGGTCCGACAGGGGTGCTGGCTACACCTTC.

CDR3 sequence: CASSPTGGSYNEQFF. DNA of the CDR3: TGTGCCAGTAGTCCTACAGGGGGCTCCTACAATGAGCAGTTCTTC. This rearrangement joins TRBV19 to TRBJ2-1, with 8 positions matching TRBD1. CDR3 length equals 15 residues. The ends lost 5 bases at V and 0 bases at J; junction bases unmatched: 3. CDR1 and CDR2 from the germline V gene are LNHDA and SQIVND (reference sequence). The entire variable domain, with the rest obtained from reference TRBV19 and TRBJ2-1, is as follows: DGGITQSPKYLFRKEGQNVTLSCEQNLNHDAMYWYRQDPGQGLRLIYYSQIVNDFQKGDIAEGYSVSREKKESFPLTVTSAQKNPTAFYLCASSPTGGSYNEQFFGPGTRLTVL.

This clone was detected once. J is TRBJ2-1 and V is TRBV7-2; TRBD2 matches at 8 bases. The germline V gene encodes CDR1 SGHTA and CDR2 FQGNSA. This CDR3 spans 15 amino acids. The junction had 5 bases not matched to a gene; V was cut back by 6 bases and J by 1 base. The CDR3 protein is CASRQSGGSYNEQFF. DNA for the CDR3: TGTGCCAGCAGACAGAGCGGGGGTTCCTACAATGAGCAGTTCTTC.

The chain links TRBV7-9 to TRBJ1-1; perhaps TRBD1 as D (6 bases). The CDR3 is 11 residues long. Trimming took 8 bases from V and 8 from J, leaving 12 bases between them. CDR1 is SEHNR and CDR2 is FQNEAQ in the germline V gene (reference sequence). The CDR3, as DNA: TGTGCCAGCCTGATTACAGGGGAAGCTTTCTTT. Amino acid sequence: CASLITGEAFF.

The CDR3 nucleotides are TGTGCCAGCAGCTTCGCGCAGGGTCGATACGAGCAGTACTTC. Amino acid sequence: CASSFAQGRYEQYF. The chain uses TRBV11-2 and TRBJ2-7, with D possibly being TRBD1 (5 bases). Germline values: CDR1 SGHAT, CDR2 FQNNGV. The CDR3 extends over 14 amino acids. V was cut by 3 bases and J by 4 bases, with 13 bases left in between.

This chain connects TRBV2 to TRBJ2-7, with 14 bases that match TRBD2. There are 15 residues in the CDR3. V lost 6 bases and J lost 7; bases outside the gene matches: 8. Germline CDR1 is SNHLY and CDR2 is FYNNEI. The DNA for the CDR3 is TGTGCCAGCAGGGTCGGGACTAGCGGGGGCCTGGAGCAGTACTTC. It specifies CASRVGTSGGLEQYF.

The rearrangement links TRBV18 to TRBJ1-5; tentative D call: TRBD1 (6 bases). Germline assignment: CDR1 KGHSH and CDR2 LQKENI. The CDR3 totals 13 residues. V was trimmed by 2 bases and J by 6 bases, leaving 8 bases between them. This chain's CDR3 is CASSPGGPQPQHF. The CDR3 DNA reads TGTGCCAGCTCACCAGGGGGCCCTCAGCCCCAGCATTTT.

This sequence joins TRBV19 and TRBJ1-1; 10 positions match TRBD1. In germline, CDR1 is LNHDA, CDR2 SQIVND (reference sequence). This CDR3 is built from 13 residues. The junction had 8 bases not matched to a gene; V was cut back by 5 bases and J by 11 bases. The CDR3 spells CASSQPGQGFAFF. DNA of the CDR3: TGTGCCAGTAGTCAGCCGGGACAGGGGTTTGCTTTCTTT.

The V gene is TRBV7-3, the J gene TRBJ1-2; TRBD1 aligns across 9 bases. CDR3 length equals 15 residues. Germline V gene data show CDR1 as SGHTA and CDR2 as FQGTGA. V lost 3 bases, J lost 3 bases, and 5 bases stayed unmatched. CDR3 coding DNA: TGTGCCAGCAGCTTGGGGACAGGGCCCTACTATGGCTACACCTTC. Protein sequence: CASSLGTGPYYGYTF.